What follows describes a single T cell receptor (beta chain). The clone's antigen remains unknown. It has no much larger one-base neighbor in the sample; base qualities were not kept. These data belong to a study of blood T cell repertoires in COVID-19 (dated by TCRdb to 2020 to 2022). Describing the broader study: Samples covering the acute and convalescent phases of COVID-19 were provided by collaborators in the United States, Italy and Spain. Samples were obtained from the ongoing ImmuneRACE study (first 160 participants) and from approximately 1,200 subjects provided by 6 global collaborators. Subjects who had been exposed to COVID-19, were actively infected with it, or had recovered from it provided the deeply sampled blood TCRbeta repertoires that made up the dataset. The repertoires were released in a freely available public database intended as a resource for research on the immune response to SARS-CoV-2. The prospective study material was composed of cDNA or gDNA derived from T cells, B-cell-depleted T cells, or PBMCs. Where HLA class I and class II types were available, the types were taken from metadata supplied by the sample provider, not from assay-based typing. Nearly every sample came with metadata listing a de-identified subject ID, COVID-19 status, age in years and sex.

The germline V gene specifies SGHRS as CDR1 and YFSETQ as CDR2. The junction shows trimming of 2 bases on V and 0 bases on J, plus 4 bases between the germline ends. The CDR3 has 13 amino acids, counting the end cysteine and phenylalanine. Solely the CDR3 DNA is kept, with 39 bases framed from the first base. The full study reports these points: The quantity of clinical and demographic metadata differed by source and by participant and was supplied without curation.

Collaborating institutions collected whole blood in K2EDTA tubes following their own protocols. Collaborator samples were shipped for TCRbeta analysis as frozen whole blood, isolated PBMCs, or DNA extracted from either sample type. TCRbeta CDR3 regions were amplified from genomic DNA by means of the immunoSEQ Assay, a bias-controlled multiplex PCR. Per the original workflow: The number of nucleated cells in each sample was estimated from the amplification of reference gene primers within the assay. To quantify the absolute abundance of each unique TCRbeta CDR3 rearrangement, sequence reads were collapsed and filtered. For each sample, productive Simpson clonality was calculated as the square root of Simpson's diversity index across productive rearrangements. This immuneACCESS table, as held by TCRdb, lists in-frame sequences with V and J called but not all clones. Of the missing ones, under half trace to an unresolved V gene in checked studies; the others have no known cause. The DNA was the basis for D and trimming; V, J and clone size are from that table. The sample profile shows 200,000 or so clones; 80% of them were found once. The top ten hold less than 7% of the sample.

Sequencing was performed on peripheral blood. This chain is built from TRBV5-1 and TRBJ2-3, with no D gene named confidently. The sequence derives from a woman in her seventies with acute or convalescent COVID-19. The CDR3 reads CASSFGSTDTQYF. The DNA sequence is TGCGCCAGCAGCTTCGGGAGCACAGATACGCAGTATTTT.